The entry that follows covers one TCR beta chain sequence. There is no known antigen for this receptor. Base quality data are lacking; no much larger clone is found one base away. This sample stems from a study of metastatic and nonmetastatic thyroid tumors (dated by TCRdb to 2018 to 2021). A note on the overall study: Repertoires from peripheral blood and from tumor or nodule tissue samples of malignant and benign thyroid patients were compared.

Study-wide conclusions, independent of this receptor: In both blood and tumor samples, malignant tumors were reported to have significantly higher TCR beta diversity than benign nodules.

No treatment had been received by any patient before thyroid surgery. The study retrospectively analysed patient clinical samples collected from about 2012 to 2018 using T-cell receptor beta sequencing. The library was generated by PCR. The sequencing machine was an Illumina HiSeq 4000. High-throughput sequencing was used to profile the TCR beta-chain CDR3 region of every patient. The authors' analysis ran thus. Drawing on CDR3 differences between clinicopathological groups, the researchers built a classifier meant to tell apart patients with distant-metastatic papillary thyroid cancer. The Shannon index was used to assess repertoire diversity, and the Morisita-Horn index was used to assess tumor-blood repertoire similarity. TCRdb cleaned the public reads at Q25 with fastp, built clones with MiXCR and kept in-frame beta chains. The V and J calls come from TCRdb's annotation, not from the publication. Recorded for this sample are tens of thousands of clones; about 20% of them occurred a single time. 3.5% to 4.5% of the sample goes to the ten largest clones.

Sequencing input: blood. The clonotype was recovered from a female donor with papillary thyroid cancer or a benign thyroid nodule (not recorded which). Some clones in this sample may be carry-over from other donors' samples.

The bases read TGCAGTGCTCCGGGACCTTCTGGGGAGCAGTACTTC. This encodes CSAPGPSGEQYF. The chain was built from TRBV20-1 and TRBJ2-7; the D segment is perhaps TRBD1 or TRBD2, each sharing 5 matched bases. The trim is 5 bases for V and 7 bases for J, with a gap of 15 bases between the germline ends. There are 12 amino acids in the CDR3, from cysteine to phenylalanine inclusive. The DNA shown is the 36-base CDR3, in frame from base 1. Looking up the germline V gene (reference sequence) yields CDR1 DFQATT and CDR2 SNEGSKA.